The 18 T cell receptor beta chains listed next were all sequenced from one sample in a study of early T cells in non-severe SARS-CoV-2 infection. Using its own MiXCR run on the 5' RACE reads, TCRdb lists one record per CDR3 protein. The data show about 64,000 distinct CDR3 sequences, around 11% seen once. Sequenced material: whole blood, taken at baseline. The receptors here all came from an adult who was a healthcare worker with PCR-confirmed SARS-CoV-2 infection or an uninfected control (not recorded which).

The chain carries TRBV10-3 and TRBJ2-5; 13 positions match TRBD2. J gave up 0 bases and V 2 bases, and 3 bases lay outside the gene matches. From germline, CDR1 is ENHRY and CDR2 SYGVKD. The CDR3 totals 17 residues. The CDR3 here is CAISEGLAGVHQETQYF. DNA for the CDR3: TGTGCCATCAGTGAGGGACTAGCGGGGGTTCACCAAGAGACCCAGTACTTC.

This clonotype was observed many times. The chain links TRBV30 to TRBJ1-2, with TRBD1 as a possible D gene (5 bases). Germline-derived CDR1 and CDR2 are GTSNPN and SVGIG (reference sequence). This CDR3 contains 10 residues. This CDR3 reads CVGGGYGYTF. The CDR3 region has the DNA TGTGTAGGCGGGGGATATGGCTACACCTTC. The full variable domain, in which reference TRBV30 and TRBJ1-2 provide the parts outside the CDR3, is SQTIHQWPATLVQPVGSPLSLECTVEGTSNPNLYWYRQAAGRGLQLLFYSVGIGQISSEVPQNLSASRPQDRQFILSSKKLLLSDSGFYLCVGGGYGYTFGSGTRLTVV.

This clonotype was found a few times. The chain has TRBV6-5 and TRBJ1-5; maybe TRBD1 (5 bases). This CDR3 contains 16 residues. Looked up from germline, CDR1 is MNHEY and CDR2 is SVGAGI. Trimming cost V 5 bases and J 0 bases, with 14 bases left between them. The CDR3 loop reads CASSLGRGNSNQPQHF. DNA of the CDR3: TGTGCCAGCAGTCTGGGACGGGGGAATAGCAATCAGCCCCAGCATTTT.

This clonotype has ten or more counts. Written as DNA, the CDR3 is TGTGCCAGCGCCGCGCAGGTGGGCACAGATACGCAGTATTTT. It yields the protein CASAAQVGTDTQYF. The chain recombines TRBV7-2 with TRBJ2-3; D is ambiguous. The CDR3 loop spans 14 amino acids. V shed 8 bases and J shed 1 base, with 13 bases lying between them. Germline lookup yields CDR1 SGHTA and CDR2 FQGNSA.

This clonotype was observed a few times. The chain couples TRBV7-6 to TRBJ2-6; D unresolved. There are 13 residues in the CDR3. The germline V and J ends were trimmed by 1 base and 6 bases, with 4 bases remaining between them. Per the germline V gene, CDR1 is SGHVS and CDR2 is FNYEAQ. CDR3 region: CASSLEVANVLTF. The CDR3 coding sequence is TGTGCCAGCAGCTTAGAGGTGGCCAACGTCCTGACTTTC.

CDR3 nucleotides: TGTGCCAGCAGTGAGGACAGGTGGACCTATGGCTACACCTTC. As protein: CASSEDRWTYGYTF. This sequence joins TRBV6-4 and TRBJ1-2; 7 bases are shared with TRBD1. The germline V gene encodes CDR1 MRHNA and CDR2 SNTAGT. The CDR3 totals 14 residues. J lost 4 bases, V lost 3 bases, and 5 bases had no gene match.

This clonotype appeared many times. The V gene is TRBV5-1, the J gene TRBJ1-3, with 9 positions matching TRBD1. V was clipped by 4 bases and J by 4 bases; unmatched bases: 3. The CDR3 totals 14 residues. Germline loops: CDR1 SGHRS, CDR2 YFSETQ. The CDR3 here is CASSGGTGGNTIYF. The CDR3 bases are TGCGCCAGCAGCGGAGGGACAGGGGGAAACACCATATATTTT.

This clonotype has ten or more counts. The rearrangement joins TRBV19 to TRBJ1-3; no clear D. CDR1 is LNHDA, CDR2 SQIVND, per germline (reference sequence). The CDR3 contains 17 residues. V lost 0 bases to trimming and J lost 0 bases, with 12 bases between them. CDR3 bases: TGTGCCAGTAGTATAGATGGAGGACGCCGCTCTGGAAACACCATATATTTT. Protein sequence: CASSIDGGRRSGNTIYF.

At least ten counts were recorded for this clonotype. The genes are TRBV6-5 and TRBJ1-6, with 7 bases lining up with TRBD1. The V and J ends lost 2 bases and 6 bases, in that order; junction bases with no gene match: 4. The CDR3 runs to 15 residues. CDR1 MNHEY and CDR2 SVGAGI come from the germline V gene. The CDR3 coding sequence is TGTGCCAGCAGTTACGGCGACAGGGTTAATTCACCCCTCCACTTT. Its protein product is CASSYGDRVNSPLHF.

The genes are TRBV6-5 and TRBJ2-3; TRBD2 agrees at 15 bases. V was pared by 4 bases and J by 4 bases, with 3 bases of the junction left unmatched. The germline V gene has CDR1 MNHEY and CDR2 SVGAGI. The CDR3 contains 16 residues. In DNA, the CDR3 is TGTGCCAGCAGTTTCGGACTAGCGGGGGGGGCAGATACGCAGTATTTT. Translation: CASSFGLAGGADTQYF.

This chain connects TRBV7-2 to TRBJ2-2, with 10 bases identical to TRBD1. The CDR3 length is 15 residues. Germline CDR1 and CDR2: SGHTA and FQGNSA. The V and J ends lost 5 bases and 6 bases, in that order; junction bases with no gene match: 6. The CDR3 is CASSVDRGTAGELFF. CDR3 nucleotide sequence: TGTGCCAGCAGCGTGGACAGGGGGACGGCCGGGGAGCTGTTTTTT.

This chain uses TRBV9 with TRBJ2-3; a weak D match, TRBD1 (6 bases). The CDR3 consists of 15 residues. The V end was cut by 0 bases, the J end by 3 bases, with 11 bases between. CDR1 SGDLS and CDR2 YYNGEE come from the germline V gene. The CDR3 DNA reads as TGTGCCAGCAGCGTAGAGGGGGTTAGAACAGATACGCAGTATTTT. Translated: CASSVEGVRTDTQYF. The full variable domain, rest sourced from reference TRBV9 and TRBJ2-3, is DSGVTQTPKHLITATGQRVTLRCSPRSGDLSVYWYQQSLDQGLQFLIQYYNGEERAKGNILERFSAQQFPDLHSELNLSSLELGDSALYFCASSVEGVRTDTQYFGPGTRLTVL.

In this sample, this clonotype turned up many times. This chain uses TRBV7-9 with TRBJ1-1; D not certain. Between the trimmed V and J ends, which lost 11 bases and 1 base, there was a span of 8 bases. The CDR3 sequence is 11 residues long. From germline, CDR1 is SEHNR and CDR2 FQNEAQ (reference sequence). The CDR3 sequence: CACTPNTEAFF. CDR3 in DNA: TGTGCCTGCACCCCGAACACTGAAGCTTTCTTT.

The sample holds a few counts of this clonotype. The rearrangement links TRBV3-1 to TRBJ1-5; D is uncertain. This CDR3 has 14 residues. Germline CDR1 and CDR2: LGHDT and YNNKEL (reference sequence). The V and J ends lost 1 base and 4 bases respectively, with 8 bases between them. CDR3 sequence (DNA): TGTGCCAGCAGCCAAGGGGAAACTAATCAGCCCCAGCATTTT. Protein product: CASSQGETNQPQHF.

The rearrangement joins TRBV19 to TRBJ2-5; maybe TRBD2 (5 bases). CDR3 size: 13 residues. Per the germline V gene, CDR1 is LNHDA and CDR2 is SQIVND (reference sequence). The V end lost 3 bases, the J end lost 3 bases, and 8 bases lay between the germline ends. This CDR3 is CASSMQRKETQYF. The CDR3 DNA reads as TGTGCCAGTAGTATGCAGCGGAAAGAGACCCAGTACTTC.

V usage is TRBV6-2 or TRBV6-3 and J usage is TRBJ2-5; weak D call: TRBD2 (6 bases). The CDR3 loop spans 14 amino acids. The ends were cut back, 3 bases at V and 4 bases at J, with 12 bases in the middle. Germline CDR1 is MNHEY and CDR2 is SVGEGT. The CDR3 DNA is TGTGCCAGCAGTTATAATCAGGAGGGAGAGACCCAGTACTTC. Translation: CASSYNQEGETQYF.

The V and J genes are TRBV9 and TRBJ2-3; D tentatively fits TRBD1 or TRBD2 (5 bases each). This CDR3 is built from 15 residues. V lost 2 bases and J lost 3, with 13 bases in between. The germline gives CDR1 SGDLS, CDR2 YYNGEE. As DNA, the CDR3 is TGTGCCAGCAGCGTCGACTCGGGGCTAACAGATACGCAGTATTTT. This gives the protein CASSVDSGLTDTQYF.

This clonotype has at least ten counts. The gene calls are TRBV6-6 and TRBJ1-4, with D uncertain. The CDR3 runs 15 residues. Per the germline V gene, CDR1 is MNHNY and CDR2 is SVGAGI (reference sequence). V was trimmed by 5 bases and J by 1 base, leaving 11 bases between them. Here the CDR3 DNA reads TGTGCCAGCAGTCCTATTGGCTTAACTAATGAAAAACTGTTTTTT. This encodes CASSPIGLTNEKLFF.